Below, 21 T cell receptor beta chains from the same sample are listed, as sequenced in a study of shared clonotypes between healthy human individuals. Only in-frame clones appear in the TCRdb table, and some are missing; sequencing was by immunoSEQ multiplex PCR. This table has approximately 2.5 million clones, 80% to 95% appearing once. The sample taken for sequencing was naive CD4+ T cells from PBMCs. Subset given: CD45RA+ positively selected. All receptors come from a man aged 18 to 30 in good health. Some clones in this sample may be carry-over from other donors' samples.

V gene TRBV30 combines with J gene TRBJ2-6; D is perhaps TRBD2 (5 bases). The CDR3 length is 14 residues. Germline CDR1 is GTSNPN and CDR2 is SVGIG (reference sequence). For the CDR3, the DNA is TGTGCAGTCGGGGTGGCGCGCGGGGCCAACGTCCTGACTTTC. Translating it yields CAVGVARGANVLTF.

The genes are TRBV4-1 and TRBJ2-1, with TRBD2 matching over 7 bases. The germline V gene encodes CDR1 MGHRA and CDR2 YSYEKL. This CDR3 has 16 residues. J gave up 7 bases and V 1 base, and 10 bases lay outside the gene matches. CDR3: CASSQGLASGHNEQFF. CDR3 nucleotides: TGCGCCAGCAGCCAAGGACTAGCTAGCGGACATAATGAGCAGTTCTTC.

The V and J genes are TRBV5-5 and TRBJ1-1, with TRBD1 matching 8 bases. This CDR3 contains 13 residues. CDR1 is SGHKS, CDR2 YYEKEE, per germline (reference sequence). The V gene end was trimmed by 0 bases and the J gene end by 9 bases; junction bases not matched to a gene: 4. The CDR3 sequence is CASSLVAGGKAFF. The CDR3 DNA follows: TGTGCCAGCAGCTTGGTGGCAGGGGGCAAAGCTTTCTTT.

This clone was found a few times. This same CDR3 is encoded by further DNA sequences in the sample. The rearrangement links TRBV5-1 to TRBJ2-7; 12 bases agree with TRBD1. The CDR3 length is 14 residues. CDR1 SGHRS and CDR2 YFSETQ come from the germline V gene. V trimming: 4 bases; J trimming: 6 bases; junction bases outside the gene matches: 5. For the CDR3, the DNA is TGCGCCAGCAGCGTGGGACAGGGGGCAGGCGAGCAGTACTTC. Its protein product is CASSVGQGAGEQYF.

V usage is TRBV28 and J usage is TRBJ2-7; the D gene is possibly TRBD2 (5 bases). The ends were cut back, 1 base at V and 0 bases at J, with 10 bases in the middle. Germline CDR1 and CDR2: MDHEN and SYDVKM. The CDR3 is 15 amino acids. CDR3 coding DNA: TGTGCCAGCAGTTTATCCGGAGGTGCCTCCTACGAGCAGTACTTC. Its translation: CASSLSGGASYEQYF.

The rearrangement uses TRBV9 and TRBJ2-3; D uncertain. The V gene lost 2 bases and the J gene lost 5 bases, with 9 bases spanning the gap. Germline CDR1 and CDR2: SGDLS and YYNGEE. The CDR3 runs 13 residues. This CDR3 reads CASSVTWGDTQYF. CDR3 DNA sequence: TGTGCCAGCAGCGTCACTTGGGGAGATACGCAGTATTTT.

Regarding this clone: Other DNA sequences in this specimen translate into the identical CDR3. CDR3: CATSSYNEQFF. The DNA for the CDR3 is TGTGCCACCAGCAGTTACAATGAGCAGTTCTTC. This chain links TRBV15 with TRBJ2-1, with unresolved D. The V end lost 3 bases, the J end lost 4 bases, and 1 base lay between the germline ends. This CDR3 region has 11 residues. Germline loops: CDR1 LNHNV, CDR2 YYDKDF (reference sequence).

V and J are TRBV9 and TRBJ2-7; 7 bases match TRBD1. V dropped 0 bases and J dropped 4; count of bases not matched to a gene: 7. Germline assignment: CDR1 SGDLS and CDR2 YYNGEE. The CDR3 is 15 residues long. The CDR3, as DNA: TGTGCCAGCAGCGTAGATAGCCAGGGGGAATACGAGCAGTACTTC. Translating it yields CASSVDSQGEYEQYF.

The J gene is TRBJ1-4, the V gene TRBV6-1; D is uncertain. CDR3 size: 13 residues. Germline V gene lookup returns CDR1 MNHNS and CDR2 SASEGT. V lost 7 bases, J lost 4 bases, and 10 bases lay in between. The CDR3 DNA sequence: TGTGCCAGCATTACGGCAGTTAATGAAAAACTGTTTTTT. Protein product: CASITAVNEKLFF.

The chain is built from TRBV5-1 and TRBJ1-1; D remains ambiguous. The CDR3 is made up of 15 amino acids. Germline lookup yields CDR1 SGHRS and CDR2 YFSETQ. Between the trimmed V and J ends, which lost 1 base and 0 bases, there was a span of 10 bases. CDR3 region: CASSLLVDMNTEAFF. The CDR3 DNA is TGCGCCAGCAGCTTGTTAGTAGACATGAACACTGAAGCTTTCTTT.

The chain couples TRBV18 to TRBJ2-7; TRBD1 or TRBD2 may be the D gene (6 bases each). Germline CDR1 and CDR2: KGHSH and LQKENI. V dropped 2 bases and J dropped 4 bases, with 12 bases sitting between them. The CDR3 loop spans 14 amino acids. The CDR3 protein is CASSPVGGGYEQYF. The CDR3 DNA reads TGTGCCAGCTCACCAGTCGGGGGCGGGTACGAGCAGTACTTC.

The rearrangement joins TRBV18 to TRBJ1-5; perhaps TRBD1 as D (5 bases). The V end was cut by 1 base, the J end by 0 bases, with 10 bases between. The length of the CDR3 is 16 residues. Germline V gives CDR1 KGHSH, CDR2 LQKENI. CDR3 protein: CASSPLGVVSNQPQHF. The CDR3, as DNA: TGTGCCAGCTCACCACTGGGGGTTGTTAGCAATCAGCCCCAGCATTTT.

The chain recombines TRBV6-1 with TRBJ2-6; 7 bases line up with TRBD1. Germline V CDR1 and CDR2: MNHNS, SASEGT. The CDR3 has 15 amino acids. With V trimmed by 5 bases and J by 4 bases, 5 bases remained unmatched. This chain's CDR3 is CASSRQGPGANVLTF. CDR3 DNA: TGTGCCAGCAGTCGACAGGGCCCCGGGGCCAACGTCCTGACTTTC.

The rearrangement uses TRBV18 and TRBJ2-3; TRBD2 matches at 10 bases. This CDR3 spans 19 amino acids. In germline, CDR1 is KGHSH, CDR2 LQKENI. V was clipped by 1 base and J by 0 bases; unmatched bases: 10. Written as DNA, the CDR3 is TGTGCCAGCTCACCACAGGGACGAAGCGGGAGGGCCAGCACAGATACGCAGTATTTT. This gives the protein CASSPQGRSGRASTDTQYF.

The rearrangement joins TRBV28 to TRBJ2-1; D not resolved. The CDR3 extends over 13 amino acids. V was shortened by 6 bases and J by 13 bases, with 19 bases between the two germline ends. CDR1 is MDHEN and CDR2 is SYDVKM in the germline V gene. The CDR3 DNA sequence: TGTGCCAGCAGCCAACCGGCAGTTCCTAAACAGTTCTTC. This translates into CASSQPAVPKQFF.

The sample holds one count of this clone. This chain links TRBV6-5 with TRBJ2-1; 14 bases fit TRBD2. The germline gives CDR1 MNHEY, CDR2 SVGAGI. After removal of 2 bases from V and 8 bases from J, the junction contained 5 bases not matched to a gene. This CDR3 region has 16 residues. The CDR3 nucleotides are TGTGCCAGCAGTTACCCCGGACTAGCGGGAGGAGATGAGCAGTTCTTC. Amino acids: CASSYPGLAGGDEQFF.

The chain is built from TRBV5-1 and TRBJ1-2; no definite D call. The CDR3 has 12 residues. From germline, CDR1 is SGHRS and CDR2 YFSETQ. With 5 bases removed from V and 3 bases from J, the gap between germline ends came to 8 bases. The CDR3: CASRLLDYGYTF. In nucleotides, the CDR3 is TGCGCCAGCAGGTTGCTAGACTATGGCTACACCTTC.

In this sample, this clone turned up once. V usage is TRBV10-3 and J usage is TRBJ2-3; possible D gene TRBD1, 6 bases. Trimming removed 2 bases at V and 0 bases at J, with 9 bases between. There are 15 residues in the CDR3. The germline V gene has CDR1 ENHRY and CDR2 SYGVKD. The CDR3 DNA follows: TGTGCCATCAGTGAGGGACAGAAGAGCACAGATACGCAGTATTTT. This gives the protein CAISEGQKSTDTQYF.

The rearrangement uses TRBV6-1 and TRBJ2-3, with TRBD2 identical over 7 bases. CDR1 MNHNS and CDR2 SASEGT come from the germline V gene. Unmatched junction bases numbered 5, after V lost 2 bases and J lost 3 bases. The CDR3 sequence is 15 residues long. The CDR3 DNA reads TGTGCCAGCAGTGAAAGTTTGGGGGGGACAGATACGCAGTATTTT. Amino acids: CASSESLGGTDTQYF.

The rearrangement joins TRBV5-6 to TRBJ2-7, with 13 bases fitting TRBD2. Germline V CDR1 and CDR2: SGHDT, YYEEEE. The CDR3 has 15 residues. The J segment lost 3 bases and the V segment lost 4 bases, leaving 4 bases of the junction unmatched. This CDR3 is CASSRLAGGDYEQYF. In DNA, the CDR3 is TGTGCCAGCAGCCGACTAGCGGGAGGAGACTACGAGCAGTACTTC.

The V gene is TRBV5-1, the J gene TRBJ1-5, with 7 nucleotides matching TRBD1. Per germline, CDR1 SGHRS and CDR2 YFSETQ. The V segment lost 4 bases and the J segment 7 bases; nucleotides outside the gene matches: 5. This CDR3 has 13 residues. The chain's CDR3 is CASSNRGEQPQHF. In nucleotides, the CDR3 is TGCGCCAGCAGCAACAGGGGTGAGCAGCCCCAGCATTTT.